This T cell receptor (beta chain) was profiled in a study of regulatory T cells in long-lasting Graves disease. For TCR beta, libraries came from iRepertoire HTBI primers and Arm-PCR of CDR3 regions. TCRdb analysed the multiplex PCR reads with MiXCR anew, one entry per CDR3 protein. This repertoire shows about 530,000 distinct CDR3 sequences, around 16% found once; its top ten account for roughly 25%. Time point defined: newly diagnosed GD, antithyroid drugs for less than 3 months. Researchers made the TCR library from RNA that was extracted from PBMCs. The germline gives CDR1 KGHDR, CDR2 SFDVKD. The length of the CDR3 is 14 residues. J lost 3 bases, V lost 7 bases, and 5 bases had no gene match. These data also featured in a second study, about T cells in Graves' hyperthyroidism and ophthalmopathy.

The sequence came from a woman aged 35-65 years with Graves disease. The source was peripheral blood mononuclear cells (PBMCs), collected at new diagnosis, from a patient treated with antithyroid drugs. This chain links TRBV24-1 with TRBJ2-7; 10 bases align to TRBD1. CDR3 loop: CATRPGQGNYEQYF. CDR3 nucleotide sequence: TGTGCCACCAGACCGGGACAGGGGAACTACGAGCAGTACTTC.